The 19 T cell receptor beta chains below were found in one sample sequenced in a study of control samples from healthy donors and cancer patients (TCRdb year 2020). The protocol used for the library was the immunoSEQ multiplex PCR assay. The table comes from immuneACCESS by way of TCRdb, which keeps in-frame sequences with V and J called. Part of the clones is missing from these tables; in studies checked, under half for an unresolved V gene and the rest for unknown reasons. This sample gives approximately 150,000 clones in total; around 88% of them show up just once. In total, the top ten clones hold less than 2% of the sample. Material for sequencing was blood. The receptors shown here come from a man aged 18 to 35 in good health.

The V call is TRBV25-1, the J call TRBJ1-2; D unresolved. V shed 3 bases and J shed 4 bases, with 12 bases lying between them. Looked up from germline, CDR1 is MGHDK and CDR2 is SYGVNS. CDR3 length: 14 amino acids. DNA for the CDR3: TGTGCCAGCAGTGAGCCGGAGAGGAGCTATGGCTACACCTTC. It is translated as CASSEPERSYGYTF.

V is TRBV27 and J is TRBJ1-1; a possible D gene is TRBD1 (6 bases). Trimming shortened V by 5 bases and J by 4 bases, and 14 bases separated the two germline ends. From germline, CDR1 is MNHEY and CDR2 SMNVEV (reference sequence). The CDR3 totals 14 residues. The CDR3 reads CASSPGTFGTEAFF. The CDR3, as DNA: TGTGCCAGCAGTCCAGGGACATTCGGCACTGAAGCTTTCTTT.

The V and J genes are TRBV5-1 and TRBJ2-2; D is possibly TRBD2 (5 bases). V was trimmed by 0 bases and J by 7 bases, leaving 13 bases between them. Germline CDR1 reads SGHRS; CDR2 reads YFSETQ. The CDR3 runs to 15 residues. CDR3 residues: CASSLVSGVDGELFF. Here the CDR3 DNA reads TGCGCCAGCAGCTTGGTATCCGGGGTGGACGGGGAGCTGTTTTTT. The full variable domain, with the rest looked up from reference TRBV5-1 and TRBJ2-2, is KAGVTQTPRYLIKTRGQQVTLSCSPISGHRSVSWYQQTPGQGLQFLFEYFSETQRNKGNFPGRFSGRQFSNSRSEMNVSTLELGDSALYLCASSLVSGVDGELFFGEGSRLTVL.

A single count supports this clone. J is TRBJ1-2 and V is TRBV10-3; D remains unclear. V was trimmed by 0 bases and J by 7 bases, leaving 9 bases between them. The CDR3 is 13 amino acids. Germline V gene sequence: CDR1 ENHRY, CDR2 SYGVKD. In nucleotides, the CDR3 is TGTGCCATCAGTGAGTCGCGGGTTTCTGGCTACACCTTC. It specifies CAISESRVSGYTF.

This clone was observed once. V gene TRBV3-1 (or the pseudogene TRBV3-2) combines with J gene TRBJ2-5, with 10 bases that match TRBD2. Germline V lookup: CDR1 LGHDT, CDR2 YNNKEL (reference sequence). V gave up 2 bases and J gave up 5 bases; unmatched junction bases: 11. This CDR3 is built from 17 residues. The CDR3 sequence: CASSQRESGGARETQYF. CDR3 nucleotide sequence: TGTGCCAGCAGCCAAAGGGAAAGCGGGGGGGCCAGGGAGACCCAGTACTTC.

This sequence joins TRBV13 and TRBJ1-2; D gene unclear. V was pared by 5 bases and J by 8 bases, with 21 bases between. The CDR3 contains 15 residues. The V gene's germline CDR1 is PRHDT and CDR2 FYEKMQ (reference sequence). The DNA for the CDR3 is TGTGCCAGCAGCCCATATACAACCCCAGGAAACGGCTACACCTTC. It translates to CASSPYTTPGNGYTF.

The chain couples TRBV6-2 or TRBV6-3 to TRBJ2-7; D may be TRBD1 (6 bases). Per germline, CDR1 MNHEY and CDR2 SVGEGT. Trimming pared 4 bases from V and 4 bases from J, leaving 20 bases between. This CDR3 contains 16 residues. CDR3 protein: CASSSVHLRDKYEQYF. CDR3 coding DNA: TGTGCCAGCAGTTCCGTCCATCTTCGGGACAAGTACGAGCAGTACTTC.

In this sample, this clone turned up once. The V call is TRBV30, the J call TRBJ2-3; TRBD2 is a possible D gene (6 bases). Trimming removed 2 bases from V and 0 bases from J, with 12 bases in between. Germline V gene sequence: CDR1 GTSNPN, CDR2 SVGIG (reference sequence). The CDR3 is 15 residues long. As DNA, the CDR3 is TGTGCCTGGAGTCTGGAGGGCGCGAGCACAGATACGCAGTATTTT. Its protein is CAWSLEGASTDTQYF.

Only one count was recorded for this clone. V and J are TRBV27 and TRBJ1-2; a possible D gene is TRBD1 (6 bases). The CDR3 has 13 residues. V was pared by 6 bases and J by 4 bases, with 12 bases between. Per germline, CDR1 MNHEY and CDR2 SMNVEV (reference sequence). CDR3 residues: CASRRGRGYGYTF. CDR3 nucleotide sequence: TGTGCCAGCAGAAGGGGGAGAGGCTATGGCTACACCTTC.

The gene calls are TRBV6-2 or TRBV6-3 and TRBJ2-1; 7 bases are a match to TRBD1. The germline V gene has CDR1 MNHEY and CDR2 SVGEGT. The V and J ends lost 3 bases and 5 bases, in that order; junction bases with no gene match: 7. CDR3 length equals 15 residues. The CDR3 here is CASSYTRQGNNEQFF. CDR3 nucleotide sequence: TGTGCCAGCAGTTATACGAGACAGGGTAACAATGAGCAGTTCTTC.

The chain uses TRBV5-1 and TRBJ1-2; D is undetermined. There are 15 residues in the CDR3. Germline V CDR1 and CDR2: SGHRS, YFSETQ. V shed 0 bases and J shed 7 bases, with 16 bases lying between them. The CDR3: CASSLVAGVAFGYTF. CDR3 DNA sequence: TGCGCCAGCAGCTTGGTAGCCGGGGTTGCCTTTGGCTACACCTTC.

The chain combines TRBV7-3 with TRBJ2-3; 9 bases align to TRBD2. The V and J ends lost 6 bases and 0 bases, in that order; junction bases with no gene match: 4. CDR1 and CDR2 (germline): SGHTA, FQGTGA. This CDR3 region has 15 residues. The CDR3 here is CASSSGGPSTDTQYF. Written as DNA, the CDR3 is TGTGCCAGCAGTAGCGGGGGCCCTAGCACAGATACGCAGTATTTT.

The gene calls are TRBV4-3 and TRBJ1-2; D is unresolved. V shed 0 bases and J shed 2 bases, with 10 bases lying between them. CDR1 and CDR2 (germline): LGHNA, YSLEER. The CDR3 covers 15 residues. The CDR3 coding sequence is TGCGCCAGCAGCCAAGAAGTCAGTATAAACTATGGCTACACCTTC. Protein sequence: CASSQEVSINYGYTF.

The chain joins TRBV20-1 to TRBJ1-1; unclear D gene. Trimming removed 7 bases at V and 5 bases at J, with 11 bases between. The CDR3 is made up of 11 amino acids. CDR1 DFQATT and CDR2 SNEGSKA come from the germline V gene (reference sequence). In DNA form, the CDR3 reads TGCAGTGGCTTCCCGGGGACTGAAGCTTTCTTT. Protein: CSGFPGTEAFF.

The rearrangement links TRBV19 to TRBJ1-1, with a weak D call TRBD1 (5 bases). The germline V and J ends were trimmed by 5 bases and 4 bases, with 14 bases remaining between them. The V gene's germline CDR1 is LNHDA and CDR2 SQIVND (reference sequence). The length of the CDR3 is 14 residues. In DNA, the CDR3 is TGTGCCAGTAGTGTCGGGGCTGGGATCACTGAAGCTTTCTTT. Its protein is CASSVGAGITEAFF.

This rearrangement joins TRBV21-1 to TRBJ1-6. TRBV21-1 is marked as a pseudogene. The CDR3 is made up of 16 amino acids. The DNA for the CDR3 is TGTGCCAGCAGCAGAGAAGGGGAGGGCTATAATTCACCCCTCCACTTT. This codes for CASSREGEGYNSPLHF.

The CDR3 spells CASSLSRQGGYGYTF. The CDR3 DNA is TGTGCCAGCAGTTTATCTCGACAGGGCGGCTATGGCTACACCTTC. The J gene is TRBJ1-2, the V gene TRBV28, with 7 positions matching TRBD1. Per the germline V gene, CDR1 is MDHEN and CDR2 is SYDVKM. This CDR3 spans 15 amino acids. J lost 4 bases, V lost 1 base, and 6 bases had no gene match.

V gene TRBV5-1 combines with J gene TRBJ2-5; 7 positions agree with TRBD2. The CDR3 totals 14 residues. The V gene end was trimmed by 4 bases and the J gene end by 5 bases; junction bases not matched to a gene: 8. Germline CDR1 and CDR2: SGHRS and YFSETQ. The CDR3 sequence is CASSPGRYRETQYF. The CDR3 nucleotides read TGCGCCAGCAGCCCCGGGAGGTACAGGGAGACCCAGTACTTC.

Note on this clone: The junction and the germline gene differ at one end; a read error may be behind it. Here the CDR3 DNA reads TGTGCTAGCAGCCCGAGTAGGGAGGCAGAGACCCAGTACTTC. Translated: CASSPSREAETQYF. The chain employs TRBV7-7 and TRBJ2-5; D is possibly TRBD2 (6 bases). This CDR3 spans 14 amino acids. Germline loops: CDR1 SSHAT, CDR2 FNYEAQ (reference sequence).